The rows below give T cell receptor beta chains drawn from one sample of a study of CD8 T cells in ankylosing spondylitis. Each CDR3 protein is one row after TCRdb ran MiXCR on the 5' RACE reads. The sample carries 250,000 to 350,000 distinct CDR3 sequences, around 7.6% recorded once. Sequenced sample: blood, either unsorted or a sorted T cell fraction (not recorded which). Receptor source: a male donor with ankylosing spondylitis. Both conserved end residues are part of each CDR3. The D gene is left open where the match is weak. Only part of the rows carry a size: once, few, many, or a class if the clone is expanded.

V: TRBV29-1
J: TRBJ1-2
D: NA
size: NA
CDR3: CSVGDRDYGCTF
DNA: NA

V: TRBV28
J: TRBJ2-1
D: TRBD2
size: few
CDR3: CASSSPGTSGAWDNEQFF
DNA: TGTGCCAGCAGTTCCCCCGGGACTAGCGGGGCCTGGGACAATGAGCAGTTCTTC

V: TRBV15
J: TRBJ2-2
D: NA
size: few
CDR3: CATSRDLASAGELFF
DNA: TGTGCCACCAGCAGAGACTTGGCTAGCGCCGGGGAGCTGTTTTTT

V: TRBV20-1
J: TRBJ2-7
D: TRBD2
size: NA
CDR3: CSAGPGLAGLEQYF
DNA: TGCAGTGCAGGGCCGGGACTAGCGGGACTCGAGCAGTACTTC

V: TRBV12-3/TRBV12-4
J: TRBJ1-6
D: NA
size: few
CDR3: CASSPPGTSNSPLHF
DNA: TGTGCCAGCAGTCCCCCCGGGACCTCGAATTCACCCCTCCACTTT

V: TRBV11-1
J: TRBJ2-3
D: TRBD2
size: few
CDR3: CASSLMAEAGGPRTDTQYF
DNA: TGTGCCAGCAGCTTAATGGCAGAAGCGGGAGGGCCACGCACAGATACGCAGTATTTT

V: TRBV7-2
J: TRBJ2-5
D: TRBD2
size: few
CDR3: CASTVQRGGQETQYF
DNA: TGTGCCAGCACCGTTCAGCGGGGGGGTCAAGAGACCCAGTACTTC

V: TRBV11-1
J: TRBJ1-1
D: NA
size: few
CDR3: CASSLSDGQKAFF
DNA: TGTGCCAGCAGCTTATCCGACGGTCAAAAAGCTTTCTTT

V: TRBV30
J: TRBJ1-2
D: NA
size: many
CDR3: CAWSVQGLHYGYTF
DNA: TGTGCCTGGAGTGTACAGGGACTACACTATGGCTACACCTTC

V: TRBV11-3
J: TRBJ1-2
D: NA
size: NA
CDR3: CASARGRDGYTF
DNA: TGTGCCAGCGCAAGGGGTCGGGATGGCTACACCTTC

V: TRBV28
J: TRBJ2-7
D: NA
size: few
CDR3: CASSRVSREQYF
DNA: TGTGCCAGCTCGAGGGTTTCCCGCGAGCAGTACTTC

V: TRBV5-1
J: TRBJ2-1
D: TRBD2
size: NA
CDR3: CASGRGTSGRSSYNEQFF
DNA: TGCGCCAGCGGACGAGGGACTAGCGGGAGGAGCTCCTACAATGAGCAGTTCTTC

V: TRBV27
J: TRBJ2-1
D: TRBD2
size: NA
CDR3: CASSATSGSSYNEQFF
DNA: TGTGCCAGCAGTGCGACTAGCGGGAGCTCCTACAATGAGCAGTTCTTC

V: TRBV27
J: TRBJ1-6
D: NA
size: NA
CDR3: CASSLEALQGNSPLHF
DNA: TGTGCCAGCAGTTTGGAGGCTCTCCAGGGGAATTCACCCCTCCACTTT

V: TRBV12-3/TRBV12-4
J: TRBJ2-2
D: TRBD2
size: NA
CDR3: CASSFQREGTGELFF
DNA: TGTGCCAGCAGCTTCCAGCGGGAGGGCACCGGGGAGCTGTTTTTT

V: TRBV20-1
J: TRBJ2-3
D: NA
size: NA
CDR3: CSAQRDTTDTQYF
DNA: TGCAGTGCCCAAAGGGACACCACAGATACGCAGTATTTT

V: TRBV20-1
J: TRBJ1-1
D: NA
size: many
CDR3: CSARLRTEAFF
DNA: TGCAGTGCTAGGTTGCGCACTGAAGCTTTCTTT

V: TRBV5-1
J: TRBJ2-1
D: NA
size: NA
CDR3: CASSFTGHEQFF
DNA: TGCGCCAGCAGCTTTACGGGGCATGAGCAGTTCTTC

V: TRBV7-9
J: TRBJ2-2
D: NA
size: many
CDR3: CASSPQVVTGELFF
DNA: TGTGCCAGCAGCCCTCAGGTGGTCACCGGGGAGCTGTTTTTT

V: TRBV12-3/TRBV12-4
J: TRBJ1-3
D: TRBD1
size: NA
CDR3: CASSAPGTGAGNTIYF
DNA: TGTGCCAGCAGCGCGCCAGGGACAGGGGCTGGAAACACCATATATTTT

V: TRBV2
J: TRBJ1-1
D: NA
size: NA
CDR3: CASSIMNTEAFF
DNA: TGTGCCAGCAGTATCATGAACACTGAAGCTTTCTTT

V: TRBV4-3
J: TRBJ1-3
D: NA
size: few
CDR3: CASSQDVSRGTGNTIYF
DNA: TGCGCCAGCAGCCAAGATGTAAGCAGGGGCACTGGAAACACCATATATTTT

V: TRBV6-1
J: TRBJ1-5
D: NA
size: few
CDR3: CASSEGGRQPQHF
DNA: TGTGCCAGCAGTGAAGGGGGGCGGCAGCCCCAGCATTTT

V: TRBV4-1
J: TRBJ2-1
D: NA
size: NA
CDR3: CASSREVRATYNEQFF
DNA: TGCGCCAGCAGCCGAGAAGTAAGGGCCACCTACAATGAGCAGTTCTTC

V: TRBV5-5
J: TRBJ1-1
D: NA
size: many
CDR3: CASSLEQGNTEAFF
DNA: TGTGCCAGCAGCTTGGAACAGGGAAACACTGAAGCTTTCTTT

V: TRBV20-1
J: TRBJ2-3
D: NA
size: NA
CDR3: CSASNGFADTQYF
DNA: TGCAGTGCTAGTAACGGGTTCGCAGATACGCAGTATTTT